This is a list of T cell receptor beta chains from one sample in a study of T cell responses to AZD1222 COVID-19 vaccine. Method: immunoSEQ multiplex PCR; TCRdb's copy keeps in-frame clones and lacks some. The sample shows 95,000 to 150,000 clones, about 89% of them seen only once. This sample comprised peripheral blood, obtained on day 0 of AZD1222 vaccination. The source of these receptors is an adult in good health. Both conserved end residues are part of each CDR3. A D gene is named only where the DNA matches it firmly. Clone size appears in some rows only: once, few, many, or a class for an expanded clone.

.	TRBJ2-1	TRBV3-1/TRBV3-2	.	TGTGCCAGCAGCCTCAGGGGAGGGTCCTACAATGAGCAGTTCTTC	CASSLRGGSYNEQFF
TRBD1	TRBJ1-5	TRBV19	.	TGTGCCAGTAGCAAGACAGGGGTTTGGAATCAGCCCCAGCATTTT	CASSKTGVWNQPQHF
.	TRBJ1-5	TRBV2	.	TGTGCCTCCCGGTGGGACCCCGGGCAGCCCCAGCATTTT	CASRWDPGQPQHF
TRBD1	TRBJ1-2	TRBV30	.	TGTGCCTGGAGTGTACAAAGGGGGCCTATCTATGGCTACACCTTC	CAWSVQRGPIYGYTF
.	TRBJ1-2	TRBV5-6	.	TGTGCCAGCAGCTTGGCTCAGCCCTATGGCTACACCTTC	CASSLAQPYGYTF
TRBD2	TRBJ2-1	TRBV5-1	.	TGCGCCAGCAGCTCCGGACTAGACGATGAGCAGTTCTTC	CASSSGLDDEQFF
.	TRBJ2-2	TRBV19	.	TGTGCCAGTAAGGGGCTGGGAACAGAATGGTCCGGGGAGCTGTTTTTT	CASKGLGTEWSGELFF
.	TRBJ1-2	TRBV7-7	.	TGTGCTAGCAGCCCAATGACTAAGGGGACTAACTATGGCTACACCTTC	CASSPMTKGTNYGYTF
.	TRBJ2-7	TRBV18	.	TGTGCCAGCTCACTGACCCTAGGCTCCTACGAGCAGTACTTC	CASSLTLGSYEQYF
TRBD1	TRBJ2-7	TRBV5-6	once	TGTGCCAGCAGCTCGGGACAGGGGGCCTACGAGCAGTACTTC	CASSSGQGAYEQYF
.	TRBJ1-2	TRBV1	.	TGCACCAGCAGCCAAACCCCGGAAGGGTCTAACTATGGCTACACCTTC	CTSSQTPEGSNYGYTF
TRBD2	TRBJ2-5	TRBV5-5	once	TGTGCCAGCAGCTTGGCAGGTGGACTAGGCCAAGAGACCCAGTACTTC	CASSLAGGLGQETQYF
.	TRBJ2-7	TRBV28	.	TGTGCCAGCAGTCCCCTGTACGAGCAGTACTTC	CASSPLYEQYF
TRBD1	TRBJ2-7	TRBV7-9	.	TGTGCCAGCAGCGTGGACAGGGGGCTCTACGAGCAGTACTTC	CASSVDRGLYEQYF
.	TRBJ1-1	TRBV18	.	TGTGCCAGCTCACCAAAGGGGAACACTGAAGCTTTCTTT	CASSPKGNTEAFF
TRBD1	TRBJ1-5	TRBV29-1	.	TGCAGCGTTGCTACAGGGGGCGGGAGCAATCAGCCCCAGCATTTT	CSVATGGGSNQPQHF
.	TRBJ2-7	TRBV15	once	TGTGCCACCAGCAGAGACAAGTCCTACGAGCAGTACTTC	CATSRDKSYEQYF